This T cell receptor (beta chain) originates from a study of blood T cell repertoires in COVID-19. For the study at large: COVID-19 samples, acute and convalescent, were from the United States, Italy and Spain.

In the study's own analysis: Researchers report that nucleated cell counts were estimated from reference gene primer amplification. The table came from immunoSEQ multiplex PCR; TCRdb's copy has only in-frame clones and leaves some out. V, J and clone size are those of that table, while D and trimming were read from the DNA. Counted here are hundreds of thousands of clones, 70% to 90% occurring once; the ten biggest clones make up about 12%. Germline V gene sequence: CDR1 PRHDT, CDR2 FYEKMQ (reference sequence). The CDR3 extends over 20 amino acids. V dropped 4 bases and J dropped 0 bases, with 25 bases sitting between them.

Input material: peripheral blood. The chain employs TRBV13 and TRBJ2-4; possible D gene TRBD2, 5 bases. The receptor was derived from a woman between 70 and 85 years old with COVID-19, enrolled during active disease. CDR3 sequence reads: CASSSQTSWERVLAKNIQYF. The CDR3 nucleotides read TGTGCCAGCAGCTCCCAGACGAGTTGGGAGCGAGTATTAGCCAAAAACATTCAGTACTTC. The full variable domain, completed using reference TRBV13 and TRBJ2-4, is AAGVIQSPRHLIKEKRETATLKCYPIPRHDTVYWYQQGPGQDPQFLISFYEKMQSDKGSIPDRFSAQQFSDYHSELNMSSLELGDSALYFCASSSQTSWERVLAKNIQYFGAGTRLSVL.